This is a list of T cell receptor beta chains from one sample in a study of graft-versus-host responses after intestinal transplantation. Data came from immunoSEQ multiplex PCR; TCRdb stores just in-frame clones and leaves some out. The table records some 20,000 clones, roughly 78% of them present only once. This specimen was ileum tissue, taken approximately three weeks after intestinal transplant. The receptors stem from a human patient who received an intestinal transplant, so some T cells may come from the graft donor. Both conserved end residues are part of each CDR3. A D gene is named only where the DNA matches it firmly. The size entry is marked missing in some rows and otherwise reads once, few, many or a size class.

V	J	D	size	CDR3	DNA
TRBV10-2	TRBJ2-1	TRBD2	few	CASSQLAGAYNEQFF	TGCGCCAGCAGCCAATTAGCGGGGGCTTACAATGAGCAGTTCTTC
TRBV29-1	TRBJ2-1	TRBD2	NA	CSVVGGTIYNEQFF	TGCAGCGTTGTGGGAGGGACTATATACAATGAGCAGTTCTTC
TRBV18	TRBJ1-2	TRBD1	NA	CASSPSGTANYGYTF	TGTGCCAGCTCACCGTCAGGGACAGCTAACTATGGCTACACCTTC
TRBV6-1	TRBJ1-6	TRBD1	few	CASSDHRGSYNSPLHF	TGTGCCAGCAGTGATCACAGGGGCTCCTATAATTCACCCCTCCACTTT
TRBV27	TRBJ1-2	NA	few	CASSPQGWSYGYTF	TGTGCCAGCAGCCCACAGGGCTGGAGCTATGGCTACACCTTC
TRBV7-6	TRBJ2-7	NA	medium-sized	CASSLENRWYEQYF	TGTGCCAGCAGCTTAGAGAACAGGTGGTACGAGCAGTACTTC
TRBV4-3	TRBJ2-5	TRBD2	NA	CASSPRTLAGGGETQYF	TGCGCCAGCAGCCCTAGGACCTTAGCGGGGGGAGGAGAGACCCAGTACTTC
TRBV19	TRBJ2-7	NA	NA	CASSIGIGGYEQYF	TGTGCCAGTAGTATCGGGATAGGGGGCTACGAGCAGTACTTC
TRBV6-1	TRBJ2-5	TRBD2	NA	CASSEKRGGVFGETQYF	TGTGCCAGCAGTGAAAAGCGGGGGGGAGTTTTTGGGGAGACCCAGTACTTC
TRBV7-9	TRBJ2-1	NA	once	CASSLSAGYLNEQFF	TGTGCCAGCAGCTTATCCGCGGGATACTTAAATGAGCAGTTCTTC
TRBV27	TRBJ2-1	TRBD1	NA	CASSLDRGSNEQFF	TGTGCCAGCAGTTTAGACAGGGGTTCCAATGAGCAGTTCTTC
TRBV28	TRBJ1-2	NA	once	CASSLYPGTNYGYTF	TGTGCCAGCAGTTTGTACCCGGGAACTAACTATGGCTACACCTTC
TRBV15	TRBJ2-3	TRBD2	NA	CATSRVEGRGDTQYF	TGTGCCACCAGCAGAGTGGAGGGGCGGGGGGATACGCAGTATTTT
TRBV7-3	TRBJ2-7	NA	NA	CASSLLGGEQYF	TGTGCCAGCAGCTTACTGGGAGGCGAGCAGTACTTC
TRBV5-1	TRBJ2-3	NA	NA	CASASSGRLDVSLAQYF	TGCGCCAGCGCCTCCTCCGGGAGACTAGACGTAAGTCTAGCGCAGTATTTT
TRBV11-3	TRBJ2-5	NA	few	CASSSEGTQYF	TGTGCCAGCAGCTCCGAGGGGACCCAGTACTTC
TRBV7-9	TRBJ1-4	TRBD1	NA	CASSPGTAHPFF	TGTGCCAGCAGCCCAGGGACAGCTCATCCGTTTTTT
TRBV4-1	TRBJ2-7	NA	NA	CASSQDSQLLAIDEQYF	TGCGCCAGCAGCCAAGATTCCCAGCTGTTAGCGATCGACGAGCAGTACTTC
TRBV7-6	TRBJ1-1	TRBD1	NA	CASSLTLDRFTEAFF	TGTGCCAGCAGCTTAACCTTGGACAGGTTCACTGAAGCTTTCTTT
TRBV6-5	TRBJ2-6	NA	NA	CASSYSSSGANVLTF	TGTGCCAGCAGTTACTCCAGCTCTGGGGCCAACGTCCTGACTTTC
TRBV18	TRBJ2-5	TRBD2	NA	CASSRPAGVRETQYF	TGTGCCAGCTCTCGGCCTGCGGGAGTAAGGGAGACCCAGTACTTC
TRBV7-2	TRBJ1-6	TRBD1	NA	CASSLGPGTGYNSPLHF	TGTGCCAGCAGCTTAGGACCCGGGACAGGTTATAATTCACCCCTCCACTTT
TRBV5-1	TRBJ2-7	NA	few	CASSREGGVFYEQYF	TGCGCCAGCAGCCGCGAGGGGGGGGTCTTCTACGAGCAGTACTTC
TRBV5-1	TRBJ2-1	TRBD2	NA	CASSSGLAGPNEQFF	TGCGCCAGCAGCTCGGGACTAGCGGGGCCCAATGAGCAGTTCTTC
TRBV7-2	TRBJ1-1	NA	NA	CASSPAARGAEAFF	TGTGCCAGCAGCCCCGCAGCCCGGGGAGCTGAAGCTTTCTTT
TRBV6-5	TRBJ1-6	TRBD1	NA	CASSSGTGSISSPLHF	TGTGCCAGCAGTTCCGGGACAGGGTCCATTAGTTCACCCCTCCACTTT
TRBV30	TRBJ1-5	NA	NA	CAWSEAGDQPQHF	TGTGCCTGGAGTGAGGCCGGGGATCAGCCCCAGCATTTT
TRBV6-4	TRBJ2-1	TRBD2	NA	CASSRLAGEDNEQFF	TGTGCCAGCAGTAGACTAGCGGGGGAGGACAATGAGCAGTTCTTC